Shown below are 12 T cell receptor beta chains from a single sample sequenced in a study of TIL therapy for anti-PD-1-resistant metastatic lung cancer. The immunoSEQ assay was v3. The repertoire was sequenced with immunoSEQ multiplex PCR; TCRdb's copy has only in-frame clones and lacks some. The sample carries about 60,000 clones, about nine tenths recorded once. Time point indicated: pre-treatment sample, taken before nivolumab and TIL therapy. Material: blood, obtained at baseline. The receptors were sampled from a person aged 25-85 years with non-small cell lung cancer.

This clone showed up just a few times. The chain uses TRBV19 and TRBJ2-6; D call uncertain. Germline V lookup: CDR1 LNHDA, CDR2 SQIVND (reference sequence). CDR3 length: 15 residues. V lost 1 base to trimming and J lost 3 bases, with 7 bases between them. The CDR3 DNA is TGTGCCAGTAGTATAGCTGAGGATGGGGCCAACGTCCTGACTTTC. It yields the protein CASSIAEDGANVLTF.

In DNA form, the CDR3 reads TGCGCCAGCAGACTAGCGGGAGGGCCCAATGAGCAGTTCTTC. This gives the protein CASRLAGGPNEQFF. This rearrangement joins TRBV5-1 to TRBJ2-1, with 13 bases matching TRBD2. This CDR3 contains 14 residues. Losses at the gene ends were 5 bases for V and 6 bases for J; bases not matched to a gene: 2. CDR1 is SGHRS, CDR2 YFSETQ, per germline.

This chain uses TRBV6-2 or TRBV6-3 with TRBJ1-2; D is uncertain. The CDR3 consists of 14 residues. Germline V gene data show CDR1 as MNHEY and CDR2 as SVGEGT. Between the trimmed V and J ends, which lost 1 base and 4 bases, there was a span of 10 bases. The CDR3 nucleotides are TGTGCCAGCAGTTACTTCGAACGGATCTATGGCTACACCTTC. This codes for CASSYFERIYGYTF.

J is TRBJ2-1 and V is TRBV27; 11 bases line up with TRBD2. Germline assignment: CDR1 MNHEY and CDR2 SMNVEV (reference sequence). This CDR3 is built from 16 residues. V was pared by 4 bases and J by 4 bases, with 6 bases of the junction left unmatched. This CDR3 is CASSSTGTSGYNEQFF. The DNA of the CDR3 is TGTGCCAGCAGTTCAACCGGGACTAGCGGTTACAATGAGCAGTTCTTC.

This chain connects TRBV9 to TRBJ1-1; 7 nucleotides line up with TRBD1. Germline-derived CDR1 and CDR2 are SGDLS and YYNGEE. CDR3 length equals 14 residues. V dropped 2 bases and J dropped 0; count of bases not matched to a gene: 1. CDR3 loop: CASSVGTVNTEAFF. The CDR3 region has the DNA TGTGCCAGCAGCGTCGGGACAGTGAACACTGAAGCTTTCTTT.

This rearrangement joins TRBV4-1 to TRBJ1-1; D perhaps matches TRBD1 (6 bases). The CDR3 is made up of 16 amino acids. CDR1 MGHRA and CDR2 YSYEKL come from the germline V gene. V lost 6 bases and J lost 6, with 23 bases in between. The CDR3 DNA reads TGCGCCAGCAGTTGGGGGGGGGCAGGGACCGGCTCTGAAGCTTTCTTT. Translation: CASSWGGAGTGSEAFF.

V and J are TRBV5-1 and TRBJ2-5; a possible D gene is TRBD1 (7 bases). The CDR3 extends over 16 amino acids. Germline V gives CDR1 SGHRS, CDR2 YFSETQ. V lost 2 bases, J lost 5 bases, and 19 bases lay in between. In nucleotides, the CDR3 is TGCGCCAGCAGCTTATCTCCAGGGGGGCTGGGCGAGACCCAGTACTTC. Translated, it gives CASSLSPGGLGETQYF. The whole variable domain, remainder taken from reference TRBV5-1 and TRBJ2-5, is KAGVTQTPRYLIKTRGQQVTLSCSPISGHRSVSWYQQTPGQGLQFLFEYFSETQRNKGNFPGRFSGRQFSNSRSEMNVSTLELGDSALYLCASSLSPGGLGETQYFGPGTRLLVL.

The gene calls are TRBV20-1 and TRBJ2-7, with D perhaps TRBD2 (6 bases). This CDR3 is 11 amino acids long. Between the trimmed V and J ends, which lost 3 bases and 3 bases, there was a span of 6 bases. Germline CDR1 reads DFQATT; CDR2 reads SNEGSKA (reference sequence). Here the CDR3 reads CSARDYYEQYF. The CDR3 DNA sequence: TGCAGTGCTAGGGACTACTACGAGCAGTACTTC.

This clone was recorded once. The rearrangement joins TRBV6-5 to TRBJ2-3, with 9 bases aligning to TRBD2. The CDR3 has 15 amino acids. CDR1 and CDR2 (germline): MNHEY, SVGAGI. The ends lost 0 bases at V and 3 bases at J; junction bases unmatched: 1. The CDR3 here is CASSYSAGGTDTQYF. CDR3 bases: TGTGCCAGCAGTTACTCAGCGGGGGGAACAGATACGCAGTATTTT.

This clone was detected once. The chain uses TRBV2 and TRBJ1-4; 7 nucleotides align to TRBD1. V lost 8 bases, J lost 4 bases, and 10 bases stayed unmatched. This CDR3 contains 15 residues. Germline V gene data show CDR1 as SNHLY and CDR2 as FYNNEI. CDR3 residues: CASQREGAFNEKLFF. In nucleotides, the CDR3 is TGTGCCAGCCAGAGGGAGGGGGCTTTTAATGAAAAACTGTTTTTT. The whole variable domain, filled in from reference TRBV2 and TRBJ1-4, reads EPEVTQTPSHQVTQMGQEVILRCVPISNHLYFYWYRQILGQKVEFLVSFYNNEISEKSEIFDDQFSVERPDGSNFTLKIRSTKLEDSAMYFCASQREGAFNEKLFFGSGTQLSVL.

This rearrangement joins TRBV5-6 to TRBJ1-4; 9 bases match TRBD1. Germline assignment: CDR1 SGHDT and CDR2 YYEEEE. The CDR3 sequence is 15 residues long. V lost 4 bases to trimming and J lost 4 bases; unmatched junction nucleotides: 5. The CDR3 spells CASSRGQGINEKLFF. CDR3 nucleotides: TGTGCCAGCAGCCGCGGACAGGGGATTAATGAAAAACTGTTTTTT.

The chain joins TRBV10-3 to TRBJ1-2; D is possibly TRBD1 (6 bases). Germline CDR1 is ENHRY and CDR2 is SYGVKD. Between the trimmed V and J ends, which lost 7 bases and 6 bases, there was a span of 15 bases. This CDR3 is built from 13 residues. The CDR3 DNA sequence: TGTGCCATCACCGAAGACAGGACCCATGGCTACACCTTC. Protein product: CAITEDRTHGYTF.